The 13 T cell receptor beta chains below all came from one sample that was sequenced in a study of breast tumors, draining lymph nodes, adjacent tissues. TCRdb analysed the multiplex PCR reads with MiXCR anew, one entry per CDR3 protein. The sample holds some 19,000 distinct CDR3 sequences, roughly 50% seen once. Material: breast tumor tissue. The source is a female donor with breast cancer. Some clones in this sample may be carry-over from other donors' samples.

This chain links TRBV7-9 with TRBJ2-6; D is unclear. This CDR3 has 14 residues. V was shortened by 5 bases and J by 0 bases, with 5 bases between the two germline ends. Germline CDR1 reads SEHNR; CDR2 reads FQNEAQ (reference sequence). DNA of the CDR3: TGTGCCAGCAGCCCCGTCTCTGGGGCCAACGTCCTGACTTTC. Amino acid sequence: CASSPVSGANVLTF.

V usage is TRBV20-1 and J usage is TRBJ2-7; TRBD2 agrees at 11 bases. Per the germline V gene, CDR1 is DFQATT and CDR2 is SNEGSKA (reference sequence). The CDR3 sequence is 13 residues long. CDR3 amino acids: CRALAGGSYEQYF. The CDR3 bases are TGCAGAGCTCTAGCGGGGGGTTCCTACGAGCAGTACTTC.

The chain uses TRBV11-3 and TRBJ1-2; TRBD1 aligns across 10 bases. The V gene's germline CDR1 is SGHNT and CDR2 YENEEA. The CDR3 has 15 amino acids. Losses at the gene ends were 5 bases for V and 5 bases for J; bases not matched to a gene: 8. Here the CDR3 reads CASSPAGQGLYGYTF. DNA of the CDR3: TGTGCCAGCAGCCCGGCGGGACAGGGGTTGTATGGCTACACCTTC.

The V gene is TRBV20-1, the J gene TRBJ2-7; the match to TRBD2 covers 12 bases. Germline CDR1 DFQATT, CDR2 SNEGSKA (reference sequence). The CDR3 loop spans 15 amino acids. Trimming took 1 base from V and 3 from J; bases not matched to a gene: 4. CDR3 nucleotides: TGCAGTGCTAGAGTCGGGACTAGCGGGTACTACGAGCAGTACTTC. It encodes CSARVGTSGYYEQYF.

This clonotype was counted a few times. The chain is built from TRBV19 and TRBJ1-6; no clear D. V was trimmed by 7 bases and J by 7 bases, leaving 17 bases between them. The CDR3 covers 15 residues. In germline, CDR1 is LNHDA, CDR2 SQIVND (reference sequence). In DNA form, the CDR3 reads TGTGCCAGTACCCATGGAAGGTCCCCCAATTCACCCCTCCACTTT. This codes for CASTHGRSPNSPLHF.

There are many counts of this clonotype. V gene TRBV25-1 combines with J gene TRBJ2-1; 8 nucleotides match TRBD1. Germline CDR1 and CDR2: MGHDK and SYGVNS. J was trimmed by 4 bases and V by 6 bases; bases with no gene match: 2. The CDR3 contains 13 residues. CDR3 nucleotides: TGTGCCAGCAGACAGGGGGTTTACAATGAGCAGTTCTTC. Its translation: CASRQGVYNEQFF.

The CDR3 sequence: CSARAGAGGELFF. The CDR3 nucleotides read TGCAGTGCTAGAGCGGGGGCCGGGGGGGAGCTGTTTTTT. V usage is TRBV20-1 and J usage is TRBJ2-2; D tentatively reads TRBD1 or TRBD2 (6 bases each). The CDR3 runs to 13 residues. Trimming cost V 1 base and J 8 bases, with 11 bases left between them. Germline V gene lookup returns CDR1 DFQATT and CDR2 SNEGSKA (reference sequence).

A remark on this clonotype: The conserved phenylalanine or tryptophan is not found at the CDR3 terminus, so this likely reflects a read error. The chain carries TRBV10-3 and TRBJ2-5, with D possibly being TRBD2 (5 bases). CDR1 is ENHRY and CDR2 is SYGVKD in the germline V gene. Trimming shortened V by 5 bases and J by 4 bases, and 8 bases separated the two germline ends. CDR3 length equals 12 residues. CDR3 nucleotide sequence: TGTGCCATCAGTCAAGGAGGAGAGACCCAGTACTCC. Residues: CAISQGGETQYS.

V and J are TRBV20-1 and TRBJ1-2, with 10 nucleotides matching TRBD1. The CDR3 runs 14 residues. CDR1 is DFQATT and CDR2 is SNEGSKA in the germline V gene (reference sequence). J lost 2 bases, V lost 3 bases, and 3 bases had no gene match. Here the CDR3 DNA reads TGCAGTGCTAGGTCGGGACAGGGGAACTATGGCTACACCTTC. Its protein product is CSARSGQGNYGYTF.

Here the CDR3 reads CSARVGTESYEQYF. CDR3 DNA: TGCAGTGCTAGAGTCGGGACAGAGTCCTACGAGCAGTACTTC. The V and J genes are TRBV20-1 and TRBJ2-7; 7 bases fit TRBD1. The CDR3 sequence is 14 residues long. With V trimmed by 1 base and J by 1 base, 4 bases remained unmatched. Germline loops: CDR1 DFQATT, CDR2 SNEGSKA (reference sequence).

The chain couples TRBV19 to TRBJ2-7; 7 bases align to TRBD2. This CDR3 has 14 amino acids. The junction had 6 bases not matched to a gene; V was cut back by 4 bases and J by 3 bases. The germline V gene has CDR1 LNHDA and CDR2 SQIVND (reference sequence). DNA of the CDR3: TGTGCCAGTAGTAGCGGGAGTGTAAACTACGAGCAGTACTTC. Protein sequence: CASSSGSVNYEQYF.

This clonotype was seen ten or more times. The rearrangement links TRBV27 to TRBJ2-1; 11 bases match TRBD2. Looked up from germline, CDR1 is MNHEY and CDR2 is SMNVEV (reference sequence). After removal of 6 bases from V and 4 bases from J, the junction contained 2 bases not matched to a gene. The CDR3 extends over 14 amino acids. CDR3 in amino acids: CASRTSGSYNEQFF. The CDR3 region has the DNA TGTGCCAGCAGAACTAGCGGGAGTTACAATGAGCAGTTCTTC.

This clonotype was seen many times. The CDR3 DNA is TGTGCCAGCAGCTTAGTAGTGGACAGTCTTGGAAACACCATATATTTT. Protein sequence: CASSLVVDSLGNTIYF. V is TRBV7-2 and J is TRBJ1-3, with D possibly being TRBD1 (6 bases). The CDR3 is 16 amino acids. Looked up from germline, CDR1 is SGHTA and CDR2 is FQGNSA. V lost 1 base and J 3 bases, leaving 13 bases between the germline ends.